This section outlines one T cell receptor (beta chain) sequence together with its context. The sample belongs to a study of blood T cell repertoires in COVID-19. Study details: In each case, the material was cDNA or gDNA derived from T cells, B-cell-depleted T cells, or PBMCs.

Germline V lookup: CDR1 SGHNT, CDR2 YENEEA. V was pared by 3 bases and J by 4 bases, with 16 bases of the junction left unmatched. The CDR3 loop spans 19 amino acids. Methods used by the authors: From reference gene primer amplification, estimates of nucleated cell counts were derived. Libraries were prepared by immunoSEQ multiplex PCR; TCRdb keeps only in-frame clonotypes and omits some of them. Clone size and V and J calls were adopted from that table, with D and trimming inferred from the DNA. The repertoire holds fewer than 200,000 clones, with roughly 80% as singletons. Enrolment of Seattle patients took place during active infection, and they were followed longitudinally.

The J gene is TRBJ1-2, the V gene TRBV11-3, with 11 bases lining up with TRBD1. This TCR was sampled from a woman older than 75 with COVID-19, enrolled during active disease. The specimen was peripheral blood. The chain's CDR3 is CASSFRGDATGTGGYGYTF. CDR3 coding DNA: TGTGCCAGCAGCTTCCGAGGTGACGCGACCGGGACAGGGGGCTATGGCTACACCTTC. Using reference TRBV11-3 and TRBJ1-2 for the parts outside the CDR3, the full variable domain is EAGVVQSPRYKIIEKKQPVAFWCNPISGHNTLYWYLQNLGQGPELLIRYENEEAVDDSQLPKDRFSAERLKGVDSTLKIQPAELGDSAVYLCASSFRGDATGTGGYGYTFGSGTRLTVV.